This TCR beta chain is from a study of T cell clusters in autoimmune cytopenias. Study-level information: Healthy control donors averaged approximately 56 years of age, with a median of roughly 60 years.

Remarks on this clonotype: The antigen remains undetermined.

Each sample's input was 250 ng genomic DNA, 30,000 to 45,000 genome equivalents. Multiplex touch-down PCR amplified TRB using TRB-A and TRB-B pools in one tube. TCRdb reworked the multiplex PCR reads into one entry per CDR3 protein, no DNA. Its table lists approximately 3,600 distinct CDR3 sequences. General observations from the study: Primary autoimmune cytopenia patients appeared to lack physiological T cell clusters present in healthy donors. TRB repertoire shifts in secondary cytopenia and chronic lymphocytic leukemia mostly reflected lymphoma, not autoimmunity.

The same sample was also studied in work on T cell repertoires in aging, cancer and after chemotherapy.

Sequenced sample: peripheral blood. The TCR comes from a human donor in good health.

The CDR3 spells CASSLFGEGNYGYTF. The chain recombines TRBV7-9 with TRBJ1-2. Per germline, CDR1 SEHNR and CDR2 FQNEAQ (reference sequence). The CDR3 length is 15 residues.